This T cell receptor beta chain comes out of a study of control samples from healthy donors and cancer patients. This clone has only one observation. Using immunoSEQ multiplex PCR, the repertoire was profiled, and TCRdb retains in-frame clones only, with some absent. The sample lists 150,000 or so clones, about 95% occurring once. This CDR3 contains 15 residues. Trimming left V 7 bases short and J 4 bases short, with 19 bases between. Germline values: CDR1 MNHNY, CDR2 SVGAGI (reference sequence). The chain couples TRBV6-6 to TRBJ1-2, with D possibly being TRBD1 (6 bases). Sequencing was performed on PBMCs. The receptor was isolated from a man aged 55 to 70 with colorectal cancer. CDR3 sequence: CASTPPSGGSYGYTF. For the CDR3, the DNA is TGTGCCAGCACCCCGCCGTCCGGGGGCAGCTATGGCTACACCTTC.